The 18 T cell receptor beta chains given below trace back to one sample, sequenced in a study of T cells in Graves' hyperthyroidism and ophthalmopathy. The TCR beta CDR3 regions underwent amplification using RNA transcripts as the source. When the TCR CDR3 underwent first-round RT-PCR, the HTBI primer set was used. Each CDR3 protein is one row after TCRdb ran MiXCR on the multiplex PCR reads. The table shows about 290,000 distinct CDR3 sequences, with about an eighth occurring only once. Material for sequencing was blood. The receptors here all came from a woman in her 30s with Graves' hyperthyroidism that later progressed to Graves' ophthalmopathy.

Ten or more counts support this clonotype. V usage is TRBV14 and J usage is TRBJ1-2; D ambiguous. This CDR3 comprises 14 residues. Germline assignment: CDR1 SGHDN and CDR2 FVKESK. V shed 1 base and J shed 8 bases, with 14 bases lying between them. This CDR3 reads CASSQGFGLTGYTF. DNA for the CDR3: TGTGCCAGCAGCCAAGGGTTCGGGCTCACGGGCTACACCTTC.

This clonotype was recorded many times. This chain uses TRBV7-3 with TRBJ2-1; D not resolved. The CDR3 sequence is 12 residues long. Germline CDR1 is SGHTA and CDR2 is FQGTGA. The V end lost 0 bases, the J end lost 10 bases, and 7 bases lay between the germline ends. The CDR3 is CASSLTRKEQFF. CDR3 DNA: TGTGCCAGCAGCTTAACAAGGAAAGAGCAGTTCTTC.

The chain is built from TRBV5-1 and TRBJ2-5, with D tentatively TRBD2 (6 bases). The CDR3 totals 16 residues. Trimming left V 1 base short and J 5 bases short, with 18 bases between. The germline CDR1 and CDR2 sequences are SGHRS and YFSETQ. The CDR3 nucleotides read TGCGCCAGCAGCTTGACTTCCGCGGGGCCGGGGGAGACCCAGTACTTC. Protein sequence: CASSLTSAGPGETQYF.

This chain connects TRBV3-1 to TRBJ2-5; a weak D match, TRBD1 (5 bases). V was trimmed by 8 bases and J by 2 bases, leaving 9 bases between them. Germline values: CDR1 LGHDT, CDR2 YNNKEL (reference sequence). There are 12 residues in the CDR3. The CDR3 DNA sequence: TGTGCCAGCGGACAAAATCAAGAGACCCAGTACTTC. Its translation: CASGQNQETQYF.

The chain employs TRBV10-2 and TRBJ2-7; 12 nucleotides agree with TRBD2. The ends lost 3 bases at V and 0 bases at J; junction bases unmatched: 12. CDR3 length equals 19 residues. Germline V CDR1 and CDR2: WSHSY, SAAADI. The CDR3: CASSDFLAGGIPPSYEQYF. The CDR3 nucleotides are TGCGCCAGCAGTGATTTCCTAGCGGGAGGGATACCTCCCTCCTACGAGCAGTACTTC.

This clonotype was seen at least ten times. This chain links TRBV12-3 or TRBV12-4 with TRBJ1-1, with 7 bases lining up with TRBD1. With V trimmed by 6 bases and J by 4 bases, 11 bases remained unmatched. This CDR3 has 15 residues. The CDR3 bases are TGTGCCAGCAGCCTACACCTAGGGGACAGCACTGAAGCTTTCTTT. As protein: CASSLHLGDSTEAFF.

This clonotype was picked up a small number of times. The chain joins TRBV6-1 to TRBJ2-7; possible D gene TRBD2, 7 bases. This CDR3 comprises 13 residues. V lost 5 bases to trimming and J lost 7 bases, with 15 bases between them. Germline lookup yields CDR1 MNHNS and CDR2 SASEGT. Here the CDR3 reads CASSYGRGGEQYF. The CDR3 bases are TGTGCCAGCAGTTATGGGAGGGGGGGGGAGCAGTACTTC.

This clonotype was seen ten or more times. The CDR3 sequence: CASSEIPSSYNEQFF. CDR3 sequence (DNA): TGTGCCAGCAGTGAGATTCCGAGCTCCTACAATGAGCAGTTCTTC. V usage is TRBV2 and J usage is TRBJ2-1; D call uncertain. V lost 3 bases to trimming and J lost 0 bases, with 9 bases between them. Per germline, CDR1 SNHLY and CDR2 FYNNEI. The CDR3 extends over 15 amino acids.

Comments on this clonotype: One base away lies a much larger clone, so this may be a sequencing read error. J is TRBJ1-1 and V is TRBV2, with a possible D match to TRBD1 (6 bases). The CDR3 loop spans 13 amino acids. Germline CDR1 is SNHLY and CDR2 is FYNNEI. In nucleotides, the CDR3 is TGTGCCAGCAAAGGACAGTCGAACACTGGAGCTTTCTTT. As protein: CASKGQSNTGAFF.

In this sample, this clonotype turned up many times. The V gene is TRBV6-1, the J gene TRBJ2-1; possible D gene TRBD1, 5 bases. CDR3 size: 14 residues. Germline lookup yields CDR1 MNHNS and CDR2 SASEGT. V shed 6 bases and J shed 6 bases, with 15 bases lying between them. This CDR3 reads CASRPQGKGNEQFF. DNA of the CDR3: TGTGCCAGCAGACCTCAGGGAAAGGGCAATGAGCAGTTCTTC.

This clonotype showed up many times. Here the CDR3 reads CATSDPTRSEQYF. DNA for the CDR3: TGTGCCACCAGTGACCCGACTAGGTCCGAGCAGTACTTC. The J gene is TRBJ2-7, the V gene TRBV24-1; D perhaps matches TRBD2 (6 bases). The ends were cut back, 4 bases at V and 6 bases at J, with 12 bases in the middle. CDR3 size: 13 residues. The germline CDR1 and CDR2 sequences are KGHDR and SFDVKD.

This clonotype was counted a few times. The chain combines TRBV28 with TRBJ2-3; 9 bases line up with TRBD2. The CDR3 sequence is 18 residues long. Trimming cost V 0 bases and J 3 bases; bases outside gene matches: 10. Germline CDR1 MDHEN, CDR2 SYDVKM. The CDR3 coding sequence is TGTGCCAGCAGTTTATGGGCTAGCGGGAAAGGTAGGACAGATACGCAGTATTTT. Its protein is CASSLWASGKGRTDTQYF. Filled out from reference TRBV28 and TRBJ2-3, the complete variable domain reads DVKVTQSSRYLVKRTGEKVFLECVQDMDHENMFWYRQDPGLGLRLIYFSYDVKMKEKGDIPEGYSVSREKKERFSLILESASTNQTSMYLCASSLWASGKGRTDTQYFGPGTRLTVL.

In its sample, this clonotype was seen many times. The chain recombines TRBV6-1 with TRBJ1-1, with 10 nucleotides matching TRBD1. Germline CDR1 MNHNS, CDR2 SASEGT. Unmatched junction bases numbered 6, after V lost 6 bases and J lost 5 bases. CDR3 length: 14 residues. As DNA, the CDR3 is TGTGCCAGCAGGACGGACAGGGGGTTGACTGAAGCTTTCTTT. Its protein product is CASRTDRGLTEAFF.

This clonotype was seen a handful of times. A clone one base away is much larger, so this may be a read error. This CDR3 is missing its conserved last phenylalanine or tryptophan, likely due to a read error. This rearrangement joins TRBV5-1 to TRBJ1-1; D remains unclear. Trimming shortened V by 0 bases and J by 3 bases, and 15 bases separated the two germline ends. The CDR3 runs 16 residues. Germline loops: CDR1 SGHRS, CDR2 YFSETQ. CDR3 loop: CASSLDESSTYTEAFL. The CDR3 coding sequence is TGCGCCAGCAGCTTGGATGAGTCCAGCACCTACACTGAAGCTTTCCTT.

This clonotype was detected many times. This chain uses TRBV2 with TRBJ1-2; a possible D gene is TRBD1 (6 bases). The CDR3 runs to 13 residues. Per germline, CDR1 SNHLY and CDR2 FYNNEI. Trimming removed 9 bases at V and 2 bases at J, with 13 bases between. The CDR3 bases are TGTGCCAGTTGTCCCGGGACAAACTATGGCTACACCTTC. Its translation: CASCPGTNYGYTF.

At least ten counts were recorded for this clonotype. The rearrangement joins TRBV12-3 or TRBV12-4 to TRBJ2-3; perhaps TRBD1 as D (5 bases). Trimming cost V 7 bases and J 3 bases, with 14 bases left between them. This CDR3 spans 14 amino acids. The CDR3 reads CASIRDLGTDTQYF. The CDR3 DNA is TGTGCCAGCATCAGGGATTTAGGGACAGATACGCAGTATTTT.

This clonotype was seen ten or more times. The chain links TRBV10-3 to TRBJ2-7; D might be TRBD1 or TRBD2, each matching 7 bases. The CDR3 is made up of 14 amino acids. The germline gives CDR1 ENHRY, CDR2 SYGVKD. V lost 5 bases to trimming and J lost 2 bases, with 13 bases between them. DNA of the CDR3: TGTGCCATCAGTTACCAGGGGGGGGCCTACGAGCAGTACTTC. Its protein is CAISYQGGAYEQYF.

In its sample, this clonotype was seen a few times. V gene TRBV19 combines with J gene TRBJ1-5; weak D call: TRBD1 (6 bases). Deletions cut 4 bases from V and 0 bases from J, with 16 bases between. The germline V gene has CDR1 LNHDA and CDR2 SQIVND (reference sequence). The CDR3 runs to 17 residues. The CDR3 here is CASSRGTIGYSNQPQHF. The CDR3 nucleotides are TGTGCCAGTAGTAGAGGGACAATCGGGTATAGCAATCAGCCCCAGCATTTT.